A single sample is the source of the 8 T cell receptor beta chains below, sequenced in a study of radiotherapy plus CTLA-4 blockade in lung cancer. Here immunoSEQ multiplex PCR was the method, and the copy in TCRdb shows in-frame clones only, minus some. The sample carries some 80,000 clones, less than 85% recorded once. Here the sequenced sample was peripheral blood, taken from a patient treated with radiotherapy plus ipilimumab. These receptors were obtained from a human donor with non-small cell lung cancer who had stable disease on radiotherapy plus ipilimumab.

The chain recombines TRBV5-1 with TRBJ2-5, with D possibly being TRBD2 (5 bases). V lost 6 bases and J lost 5, with 20 bases in between. Per the germline V gene, CDR1 is SGHRS and CDR2 is YFSETQ. The CDR3 is 15 residues long. The CDR3 reads CASTSSIPTGETQYF. DNA of the CDR3: TGCGCCAGCACCTCCTCAATCCCGACGGGGGAGACCCAGTACTTC.

The CDR3 nucleotides are TGTGCCAGCTCACCCGCAGCGGGGGTATGGAACGAGCAGTACTTC. Translating gives CASSPAAGVWNEQYF. The rearrangement uses TRBV18 and TRBJ2-7, with 8 bases identical to TRBD2. The CDR3 runs 15 residues. Germline CDR1 and CDR2: KGHSH and LQKENI. V shed 3 bases and J 5 bases; nucleotides not matched to a gene: 9.

The chain carries TRBV11-2 and TRBJ2-1, with D possibly being TRBD2 (5 bases). The germline V and J ends were trimmed by 3 bases and 0 bases, with 9 bases remaining between them. Germline V gives CDR1 SGHAT, CDR2 FQNNGV. This CDR3 is 15 amino acids long. The CDR3 spells CASSFGLNSYNEQFF. The CDR3 region has the DNA TGTGCCAGCAGCTTCGGACTGAACTCCTACAATGAGCAGTTCTTC.

This clone was picked up a small number of times. The CDR3 reads CASSPKGASRPQHF. The CDR3 DNA reads TGTGCCAGCAGCCCAAAGGGGGCGTCTCGGCCCCAGCATTTT. The gene calls are TRBV27 and TRBJ1-5; TRBD1 matches 7 bases. This CDR3 is built from 14 residues. Germline V gene data show CDR1 as MNHEY and CDR2 as SMNVEV (reference sequence). J gave up 9 bases and V 6 bases, and 11 bases lay outside the gene matches.

The chain employs TRBV5-5 and TRBJ1-1; tentative D call: TRBD1 (5 bases). The germline V gene has CDR1 SGHKS and CDR2 YYEKEE (reference sequence). Trimming stripped 1 base from V and 5 bases from J, with 9 bases between. The CDR3 is 13 residues long. CDR3 DNA: TGTGCCAGCAGCTTGTGGGGCAATACTGAAGCTTTCTTT. Protein: CASSLWGNTEAFF. The full variable domain, completed using reference TRBV5-5 and TRBJ1-1, is DAGVTQSPTHLIKTRGQQVTLRCSPISGHKSVSWYQQVLGQGPQFIFQYYEKEERGRGNFPDRFSARQFPNYSSELNVNALLLGDSALYLCASSLWGNTEAFFGQGTRLTVV.

The chain has TRBV9 and TRBJ2-2; D remains unclear. The CDR3 length is 13 residues. Trimming removed 4 bases at V and 3 bases at J, with 7 bases between. Per germline, CDR1 SGDLS and CDR2 YYNGEE. As DNA, the CDR3 is TGTGCCAGCAGCCGAGCTTACACCGGGGAGCTGTTTTTT. Its translation is CASSRAYTGELFF.

In DNA form, the CDR3 reads TGTGCCAGCAGTTACTTTCGGTCCCATGAGCAGTTCTTC. Encoded protein: CASSYFRSHEQFF. The rearrangement joins TRBV6-5 to TRBJ2-1; the D is unclear. Germline V lookup: CDR1 MNHEY, CDR2 SVGAGI. The germline V and J ends were trimmed by 1 base and 8 bases, with 9 bases remaining between them. The CDR3 runs to 13 residues.

This chain links TRBV28 with TRBJ1-5; 7 bases align to TRBD1. This CDR3 contains 14 residues. Germline assignment: CDR1 MDHEN and CDR2 SYDVKM. The J segment lost 8 bases and the V segment lost 5 bases, leaving 9 bases of the junction unmatched. The CDR3 protein is CASSPGTAREPQHF. For the CDR3, the DNA is TGTGCCAGCAGTCCTGGGACAGCCAGGGAGCCCCAGCATTTT.